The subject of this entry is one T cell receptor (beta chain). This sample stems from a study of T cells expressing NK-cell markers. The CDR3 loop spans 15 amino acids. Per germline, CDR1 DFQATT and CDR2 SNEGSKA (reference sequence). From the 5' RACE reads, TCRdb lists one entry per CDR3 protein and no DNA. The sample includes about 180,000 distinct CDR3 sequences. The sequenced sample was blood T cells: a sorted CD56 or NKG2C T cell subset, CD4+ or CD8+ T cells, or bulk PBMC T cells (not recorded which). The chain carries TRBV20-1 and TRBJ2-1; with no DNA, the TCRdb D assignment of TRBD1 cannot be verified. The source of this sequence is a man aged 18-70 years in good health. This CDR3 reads CSAPRRGVSYNEQFF.